The T cell receptor (beta chain) described here comes from a study of graft-versus-host responses after intestinal transplantation. Study details: Grafts that recipients had were multivisceral, liver-intestinal, or isolated intestinal transplants. Study outcomes and limitations: Patients who carried graft-donor T cell macrochimerism also had high graft-versus-host to host-versus-graft clonal ratios in their allografts. Recipient bone marrow held GvH clones, some seen earlier in ileum or blood. Declining HvG levels early post-transplant were linked to peak circulating GvH clone levels.

CDR1 and CDR2 (germline): MGHRA, YSYEKL. The V and J ends lost 1 base and 2 bases respectively, with 9 bases between them. The CDR3 is 14 amino acids. Using immunoSEQ multiplex PCR, the repertoire was profiled, and TCRdb retains in-frame clones only, with some absent. Among over 80,000 clones, 92% were seen once, and the ten largest hold around 0.38%. As concerns this clone: Its specificity is not known.

Sample: unstimulated CD8+ T cells sorted from spleen or lymph node cells, taken before transplant. The receptor was isolated from a human donor who was the organ donor for an intestinal transplant. V gene TRBV4-1 combines with J gene TRBJ2-7, with D hard to call. For the CDR3, the DNA is TGCGCCAGCAGCCAAGTGGGCAGGCCCTACGAGCAGTACTTC. This encodes CASSQVGRPYEQYF.